These 30 T cell receptor beta chains were all obtained from the same sample, sequenced in a study of cytomegalovirus exposure and HLA in healthy donors. Vbeta (60) and Jbeta (13) primers were used in the PCR. Libraries were prepared by immunoSEQ multiplex PCR; TCRdb keeps only in-frame clonotypes and omits some of them. This sample has around 140,000 clones; around four fifths occur once, and the top ten carry around 10%. The specimen was PBMCs. Receptors originate from a woman aged 60-75 years in good health and CMV-seropositive.

V gene TRBV2 combines with J gene TRBJ2-3, with 10 bases identical to TRBD2. With V trimmed by 5 bases and J by 0 bases, 5 bases remained unmatched. Germline V gives CDR1 SNHLY, CDR2 FYNNEI. There are 16 residues in the CDR3. CDR3 coding DNA: TGTGCCAGCAGTAGATTGACTAGCGGGAGCACAGATACGCAGTATTTT. This translates into CASSRLTSGSTDTQYF.

The chain recombines TRBV7-6 with TRBJ2-1; D is uncertain. The CDR3 totals 13 residues. Germline CDR1 reads SGHVS; CDR2 reads FNYEAQ. V shed 1 base and J shed 9 bases, with 10 bases lying between them. The CDR3 loop reads CASSLGGEPEQFF. As DNA, the CDR3 is TGTGCCAGCAGCTTAGGAGGCGAACCTGAGCAGTTCTTC.

The rearrangement links TRBV5-4 to TRBJ1-4, with D unclear. The germline V gene has CDR1 SGHNT and CDR2 YYREEE (reference sequence). V was trimmed by 4 bases and J by 0 bases, leaving 7 bases between them. This CDR3 contains 14 residues. The CDR3 DNA is TGTGCCAGCAGCCCGGACTCAACTAATGAAAAACTGTTTTTT. Encoded protein: CASSPDSTNEKLFF.

The rearrangement links TRBV7-8 to TRBJ2-5; D perhaps matches TRBD2 (7 bases). The length of the CDR3 is 15 residues. V shed 1 base and J shed 5 bases, with 14 bases lying between them. Germline loops: CDR1 SGHVS, CDR2 FQNEAQ. CDR3 in DNA: TGTGCCAGCAGCTTAGTGGGGGCGGGGGAGGAGACCCAGTACTTC. It translates to CASSLVGAGEETQYF.

The chain is built from TRBV28 and TRBJ1-5; 8 bases map to TRBD1. Trimming removed 6 bases from V and 7 bases from J; junction bases left unmatched: 5. Germline values: CDR1 MDHEN, CDR2 SYDVKM. This CDR3 has 13 residues. The CDR3 loop reads CASSGTGGQPQHF. In DNA, the CDR3 is TGTGCCAGCAGCGGGACAGGAGGCCAGCCCCAGCATTTT.

This sequence joins TRBV28 and TRBJ1-1; D is undetermined. Per the germline V gene, CDR1 is MDHEN and CDR2 is SYDVKM. The CDR3 extends over 12 amino acids. The V and J ends lost 5 bases and 7 bases respectively, with 11 bases between them. The CDR3 region is CASSPGAGEAFF. CDR3 in DNA: TGTGCCAGCAGTCCTGGTGCCGGTGAAGCTTTCTTT.

The table lists this clone with a count of one. This chain links TRBV7-3 with TRBJ2-1; 13 bases align to TRBD2. The germline V gene has CDR1 SGHTA and CDR2 FQGTGA. With 5 bases clipped from V and 8 bases from J, the junction kept 6 bases outside the gene matches. The CDR3 loop spans 15 amino acids. CDR3 in DNA: TGTGCCAGCAGCCCCGGACTAGCGGGAGTCGATGAGCAGTTCTTC. This gives the protein CASSPGLAGVDEQFF.

V is TRBV4-1 and J is TRBJ2-3; 7 positions match TRBD2. Unmatched junction bases numbered 17, after V lost 3 bases and J lost 2 bases. Per the germline V gene, CDR1 is MGHRA and CDR2 is YSYEKL. The CDR3 runs 19 residues. DNA for the CDR3: TGCGCCAGCAGCCATCGGGGTGAGGGGCTAGCGGACCACACAGATACGCAGTATTTT. It codes for CASSHRGEGLADHTDTQYF.

This rearrangement joins TRBV5-1 to TRBJ1-1; TRBD1 matches at 7 bases. The V and J ends lost 5 bases and 0 bases, in that order; junction bases with no gene match: 1. The CDR3 is made up of 13 amino acids. CDR1 is SGHRS and CDR2 is YFSETQ in the germline V gene. CDR3 amino acids: CASRGQLNTEAFF. CDR3 DNA: TGCGCCAGCAGGGGACAGCTGAACACTGAAGCTTTCTTT.

The rearrangement links TRBV11-2 to TRBJ2-5; 10 nucleotides line up with TRBD1. Germline assignment: CDR1 SGHAT and CDR2 FQNNGV. V lost 4 bases and J lost 4; bases outside the gene matches: 6. CDR3 length: 15 residues. DNA of the CDR3: TGTGCCAGCAGCTCCGGGACAGGGGTAGCAGAGACCCAGTACTTC. Translation: CASSSGTGVAETQYF.

V gene TRBV19 combines with J gene TRBJ2-5, with D possibly being TRBD2 (5 bases). Trimming stripped 0 bases from V and 5 bases from J, with 16 bases between. CDR3 length equals 16 residues. CDR1 LNHDA and CDR2 SQIVND come from the germline V gene (reference sequence). The CDR3, as DNA: TGTGCCAGTAGTATAGATGGGTCGGGGAACTCGGAGACCCAGTACTTC. Its translation: CASSIDGSGNSETQYF.

This chain joins TRBV30 and TRBJ2-7; 10 nucleotides agree with TRBD2. Looked up from germline, CDR1 is GTSNPN and CDR2 is SVGIG (reference sequence). Trimming cost V 2 bases and J 4 bases; bases outside gene matches: 5. The CDR3 has 14 residues. The CDR3, as DNA: TGTGCCTGGAGTAAGTGGACTAGCGGTTACGAGCAGTACTTC. Translating gives CAWSKWTSGYEQYF.

This clone was found once. The sample holds other DNA sequences that translate to the same CDR3. This chain links TRBV29-1 with TRBJ2-3; 7 nucleotides line up with TRBD2. CDR3 length: 16 amino acids. Trimming at V came to 1 base and at J to 0 bases, leaving 7 bases not matched to a gene. In germline, CDR1 is SQVTM, CDR2 ANQGSEA. The CDR3 DNA follows: TGCAGCGTTGAAGGGGACTATGAAACTAGCACAGATACGCAGTATTTT. It codes for CSVEGDYETSTDTQYF.

V and J are TRBV10-3 and TRBJ2-7; a weak D match, TRBD1 (6 bases). Germline lookup yields CDR1 ENHRY and CDR2 SYGVKD. The CDR3 totals 12 residues. V was cut by 6 bases and J by 2 bases, with 8 bases left in between. CDR3 in DNA: TGTGCCATCAGCGGACAGACCTACGAGCAGTACTTC. It codes for CAISGQTYEQYF.

CDR3 amino acids: CASSLPRAQYF. DNA for the CDR3: TGTGCCAGCAGCTTGCCGCGAGCGCAGTACTTC. This chain links TRBV5-8 with TRBJ2-5; D is ambiguous. V lost 1 base, J lost 11 bases, and 9 bases lay in between. There are 11 residues in the CDR3. Germline V lookup: CDR1 SGHTS, CDR2 YDEGEE.

This clone turned up a few times. V usage is TRBV4-1 and J usage is TRBJ2-7; a weak D match, TRBD2 (5 bases). CDR1 is MGHRA and CDR2 is YSYEKL in the germline V gene. The length of the CDR3 is 13 residues. With 0 bases removed from V and 6 bases from J, the gap between germline ends came to 9 bases. CDR3 in amino acids: CASSQEFSVEQYF. In DNA form, the CDR3 reads TGCGCCAGCAGCCAAGAGTTTAGCGTCGAGCAGTACTTC.

The gene calls are TRBV6-5 and TRBJ2-2; D is undetermined. CDR1 is MNHEY, CDR2 SVGAGI, per germline. CDR3 size: 14 residues. Trimming pared 0 bases from V and 6 bases from J, leaving 8 bases between. CDR3 in DNA: TGTGCCAGCAGTTACTCTTTTAGTGCCGGGGAGCTGTTTTTT. It specifies CASSYSFSAGELFF.

This rearrangement joins TRBV28 to TRBJ2-5, with D possibly matching TRBD1 (8 bases). Judging by the DNA end, TRBJ2-7 fits better; the J call may be wrong. Germline-derived CDR1 and CDR2 are MDHEN and SYDVKM. The length of the CDR3 is 14 residues. In nucleotides, the CDR3 is TGTGCCAGCAAACAGGGGGGGAGCTCCTACGAGCAGTACTTC. It yields the protein CASKQGGSSYEQYF.

This clone appeared a few times. V usage is TRBV7-9 and J usage is TRBJ1-1; TRBD1 aligns across 10 bases. V gave up 5 bases and J gave up 4 bases; unmatched junction bases: 7. The CDR3 totals 15 residues. Germline values: CDR1 SEHNR, CDR2 FQNEAQ (reference sequence). The CDR3 bases are TGTGCCAGCAGCAAGCCGGGACAGGGGATCACTGAAGCTTTCTTT. Protein product: CASSKPGQGITEAFF.

The chain links TRBV9 to TRBJ2-7; TRBD2 aligns across 11 bases. This CDR3 comprises 16 residues. The V segment lost 4 bases and the J segment 2 bases; nucleotides outside the gene matches: 8. Germline-derived CDR1 and CDR2 are SGDLS and YYNGEE. DNA for the CDR3: TGTGCCAGCAGCTCCCGAGGGACTAGCGGCCCCTACGAGCAGTACTTC. It is translated as CASSSRGTSGPYEQYF.

The chain links TRBV19 to TRBJ1-1; tentative D call: TRBD1 (6 bases). V was cut by 11 bases and J by 1 base, with 20 bases left in between. CDR1 LNHDA and CDR2 SQIVND come from the germline V gene (reference sequence). The CDR3 has 15 residues. The CDR3 nucleotides read TGTGCCTCTAACGCGGGGGGCTTAGGGAACACTGAAGCTTTCTTT. Encoded protein: CASNAGGLGNTEAFF.

The chain carries TRBV7-3 and TRBJ1-1; D is unclear. The CDR3 sequence is 13 residues long. Per germline, CDR1 SGHTA and CDR2 FQGTGA. Trimming took off 0 bases at V and 4 bases at J, with 6 bases between the two ends. The CDR3 spells CASSLTWSTEAFF. The CDR3 coding sequence is TGTGCCAGCAGCTTAACTTGGAGCACTGAAGCTTTCTTT.

The V and J genes are TRBV7-9 and TRBJ2-1, with D perhaps matching TRBD2 (5 bases). This CDR3 has 16 amino acids. The germline V and J ends were trimmed by 5 bases and 0 bases, with 14 bases remaining between them. The germline V gene encodes CDR1 SEHNR and CDR2 FQNEAQ (reference sequence). CDR3 amino acids: CASSGPGESSYNEQFF. The CDR3 coding sequence is TGTGCCAGCAGCGGCCCCGGGGAGAGCTCCTACAATGAGCAGTTCTTC.

This chain links TRBV6-4 with TRBJ2-2, with 7 nucleotides matching TRBD2. J gave up 7 bases and V 4 bases, and 9 bases lay outside the gene matches. The CDR3 is 15 amino acids. Germline CDR1 and CDR2: MRHNA and SNTAGT. The CDR3 nucleotides are TGTGCCAGCAGTGTCTTCGGGGAGGGCAACGGGGAGCTGTTTTTT. Translating it yields CASSVFGEGNGELFF.

V and J are TRBV27 and TRBJ2-7; 7 nucleotides agree with TRBD2. Germline values: CDR1 MNHEY, CDR2 SMNVEV (reference sequence). V lost 3 bases and J lost 0; bases outside the gene matches: 5. The CDR3 spans 15 residues. The CDR3 protein is CASSFAGVLSYEQYF. The CDR3, as DNA: TGTGCCAGCAGTTTCGCGGGAGTCCTCTCCTACGAGCAGTACTTC.

The rearrangement links TRBV4-3 to TRBJ2-2; 9 bases line up with TRBD1. Germline V gene lookup returns CDR1 LGHNA and CDR2 YSLEER. Trimming removed 0 bases from V and 7 bases from J; junction bases left unmatched: 12. This CDR3 has 18 residues. The CDR3 sequence: CASSQELQTGGIFGELFF. In DNA form, the CDR3 reads TGCGCCAGCAGCCAAGAATTACAGACAGGGGGAATTTTCGGGGAGCTGTTTTTT.

This chain joins TRBV6-5 and TRBJ2-1, with 11 bases aligning to TRBD2. Germline loops: CDR1 MNHEY, CDR2 SVGAGI. The CDR3 sequence is 15 residues long. V was clipped by 6 bases and J by 4 bases; unmatched bases: 5. The CDR3 protein is CASSRLAGTYNEQFF. CDR3 nucleotide sequence: TGTGCCAGCAGCCGACTAGCGGGGACATACAATGAGCAGTTCTTC.

The CDR3: CASSSLGAGAGIHYEQYF. CDR3 nucleotides: TGTGCCAGCAGTTCCCTAGGGGCCGGGGCGGGAATCCACTACGAGCAGTACTTC. This sequence joins TRBV28 and TRBJ2-7, with D possibly matching TRBD2 (6 bases). Trimming stripped 4 bases from V and 3 bases from J, with 25 bases between. Germline V gene data show CDR1 as MDHEN and CDR2 as SYDVKM. The CDR3 loop spans 18 amino acids.

This rearrangement joins TRBV7-8 to TRBJ2-7, with TRBD2 identical over 10 bases. The length of the CDR3 is 15 residues. Germline V lookup: CDR1 SGHVS, CDR2 FQNEAQ. V was clipped by 1 base and J by 5 bases; unmatched bases: 5. CDR3 DNA: TGTGCCAGCAGCTTAGAGTTAGCGGGAGGCCACGAGCAGTACTTC. Encoded protein: CASSLELAGGHEQYF.

This rearrangement joins TRBV7-8 to TRBJ1-2; 8 bases map to TRBD1. Germline V gene sequence: CDR1 SGHVS, CDR2 FQNEAQ. The CDR3 loop spans 14 amino acids. The V gene end was trimmed by 4 bases and the J gene end by 3 bases; junction bases not matched to a gene: 4. CDR3 in amino acids: CASSSGRGHYGYTF. Written as DNA, the CDR3 is TGTGCCAGCAGCTCCGGCAGGGGGCACTATGGCTACACCTTC.